This TCR beta chain was found in a study of T cell responses to AZD1222 COVID-19 vaccine. Method: immunoSEQ multiplex PCR; TCRdb's copy keeps in-frame clones and lacks some. The sample has 150,000 to 200,000 clones, approximately 90% seen once; the top ten hold roughly 2.8%. This CDR3 spans 12 amino acids. The germline V gene has CDR1 MNHEY and CDR2 SVGAGI. With 4 bases removed from V and 7 bases from J, the gap between germline ends came to 11 bases. The sequence came from an adult in good health. The chain joins TRBV6-5 to TRBJ2-7, with D perhaps being TRBD1 or TRBD2 (5 bases each). The material was peripheral blood, obtained on day 0 of AZD1222 vaccination. CDR3 coding DNA: TGTGCCAGCAGTTCGGGGCCCGTAGAGCAGTACTTC. Its protein is CASSSGPVEQYF.